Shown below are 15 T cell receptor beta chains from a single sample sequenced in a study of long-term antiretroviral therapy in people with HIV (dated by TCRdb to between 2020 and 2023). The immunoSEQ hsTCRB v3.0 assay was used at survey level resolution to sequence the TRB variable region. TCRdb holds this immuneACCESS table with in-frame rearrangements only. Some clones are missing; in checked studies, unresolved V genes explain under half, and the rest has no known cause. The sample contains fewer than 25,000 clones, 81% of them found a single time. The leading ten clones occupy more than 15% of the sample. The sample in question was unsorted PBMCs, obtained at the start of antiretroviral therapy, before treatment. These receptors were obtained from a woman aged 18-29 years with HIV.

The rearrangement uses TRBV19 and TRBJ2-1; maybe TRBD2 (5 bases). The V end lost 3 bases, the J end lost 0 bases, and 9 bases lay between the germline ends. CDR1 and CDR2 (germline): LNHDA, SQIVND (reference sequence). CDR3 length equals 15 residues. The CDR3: CASSITGVSYNEQFF. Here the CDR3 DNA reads TGTGCCAGTAGTATCACCGGGGTCTCCTACAATGAGCAGTTCTTC.

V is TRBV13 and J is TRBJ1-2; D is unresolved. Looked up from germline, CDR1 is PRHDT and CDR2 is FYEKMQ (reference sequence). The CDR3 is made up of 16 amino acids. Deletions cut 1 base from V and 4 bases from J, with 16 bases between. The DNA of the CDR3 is TGTGCCAGCAGCTTAGATACCTCTCCGGGAGGCTATGGCTACACCTTC. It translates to CASSLDTSPGGYGYTF.

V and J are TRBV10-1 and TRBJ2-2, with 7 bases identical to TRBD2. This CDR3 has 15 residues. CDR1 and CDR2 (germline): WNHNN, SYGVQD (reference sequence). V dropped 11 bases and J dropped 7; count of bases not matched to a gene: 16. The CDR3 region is CASSGTGVAGGELFF. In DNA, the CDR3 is TGCGCCTCCTCAGGAACGGGAGTAGCGGGCGGGGAGCTGTTTTTT.

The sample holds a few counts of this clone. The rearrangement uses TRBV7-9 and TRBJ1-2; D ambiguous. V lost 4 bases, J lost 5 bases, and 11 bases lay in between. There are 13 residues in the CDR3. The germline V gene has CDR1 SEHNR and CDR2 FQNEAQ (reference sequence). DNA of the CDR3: TGTGCCAGCAGCTCCCACCCCCTTTATGGCTACACCTTC. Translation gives CASSSHPLYGYTF. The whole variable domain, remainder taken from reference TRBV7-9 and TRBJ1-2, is DTGVSQNPRHKITKRGQNVTFRCDPISEHNRLYWYRQTLGQGPEFLTYFQNEAQLEKSRLLSDRFSAERPKGSFSTLEIQRTEQGDSAMYLCASSSHPLYGYTFGSGTRLTVV.

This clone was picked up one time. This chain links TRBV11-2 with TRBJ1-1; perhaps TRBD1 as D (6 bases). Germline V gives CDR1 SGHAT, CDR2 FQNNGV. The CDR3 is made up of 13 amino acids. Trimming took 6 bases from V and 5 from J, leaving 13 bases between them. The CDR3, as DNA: TGTGCCAGCAGACCAGGGGTGGGGACTGAAGCTTTCTTT. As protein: CASRPGVGTEAFF.

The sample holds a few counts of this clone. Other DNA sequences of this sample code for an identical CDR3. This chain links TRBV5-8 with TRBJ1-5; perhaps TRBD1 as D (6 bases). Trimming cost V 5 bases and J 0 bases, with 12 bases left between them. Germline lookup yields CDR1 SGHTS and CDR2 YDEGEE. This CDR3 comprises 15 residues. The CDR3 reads CASSLQGYSNQPQHF. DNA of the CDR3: TGTGCCAGCAGTTTACAGGGCTATAGCAATCAGCCCCAGCATTTT.

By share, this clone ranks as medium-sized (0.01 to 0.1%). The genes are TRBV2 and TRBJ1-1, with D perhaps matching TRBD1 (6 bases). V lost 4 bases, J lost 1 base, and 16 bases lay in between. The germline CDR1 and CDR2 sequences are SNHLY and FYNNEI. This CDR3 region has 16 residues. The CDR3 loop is CASSVGYGQTNTEAFF. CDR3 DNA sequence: TGTGCCAGCAGTGTGGGTTACGGACAGACGAACACTGAAGCTTTCTTT. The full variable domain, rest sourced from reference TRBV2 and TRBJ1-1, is EPEVTQTPSHQVTQMGQEVILRCVPISNHLYFYWYRQILGQKVEFLVSFYNNEISEKSEIFDDQFSVERPDGSNFTLKIRSTKLEDSAMYFCASSVGYGQTNTEAFFGQGTRLTVV.

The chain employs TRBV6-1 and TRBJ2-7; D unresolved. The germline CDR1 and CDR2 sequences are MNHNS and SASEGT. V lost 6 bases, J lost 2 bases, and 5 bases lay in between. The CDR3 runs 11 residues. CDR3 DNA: TGTGCCAGCAGGGTGGCCTACGAGCAGTACTTC. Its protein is CASRVAYEQYF.

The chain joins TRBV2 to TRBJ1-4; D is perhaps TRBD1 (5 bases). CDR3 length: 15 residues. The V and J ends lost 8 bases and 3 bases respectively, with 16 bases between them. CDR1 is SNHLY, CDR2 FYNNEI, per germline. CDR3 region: CASSYFGGANEKLFF. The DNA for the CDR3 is TGTGCCAGCTCCTATTTCGGGGGGGCTAATGAAAAACTGTTTTTT.

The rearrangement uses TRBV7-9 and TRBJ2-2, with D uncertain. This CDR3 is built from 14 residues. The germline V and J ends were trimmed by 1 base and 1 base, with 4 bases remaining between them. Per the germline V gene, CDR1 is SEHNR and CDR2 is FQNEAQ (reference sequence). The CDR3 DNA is TGTGCCAGCAGCTTAGGAGGGAACACCGGGGAGCTGTTTTTT. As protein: CASSLGGNTGELFF. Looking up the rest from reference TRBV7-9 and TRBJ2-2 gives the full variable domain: DTGVSQNPRHKITKRGQNVTFRCDPISEHNRLYWYRQTLGQGPEFLTYFQNEAQLEKSRLLSDRFSAERPKGSFSTLEIQRTEQGDSAMYLCASSLGGNTGELFFGEGSRLTVL.

DNA for the CDR3: TGTGCCAGCAGCTTAAGGGGGCAGGGTTTCTACGAGCAGTACTTC. As protein: CASSLRGQGFYEQYF. The genes are TRBV4-2 and TRBJ2-7; 7 nucleotides align to TRBD1. Germline CDR1 and CDR2: LGHNA and YNFKEQ. After removal of 5 bases from V and 3 bases from J, the junction contained 10 bases not matched to a gene. The CDR3 is made up of 15 amino acids.

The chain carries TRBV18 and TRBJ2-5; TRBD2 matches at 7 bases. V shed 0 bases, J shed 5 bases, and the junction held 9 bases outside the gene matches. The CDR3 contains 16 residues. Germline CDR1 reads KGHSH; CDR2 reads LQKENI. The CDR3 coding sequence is TGTGCCAGCTCACCACCGGGTCTAGCGGTGGGGGAGACCCAGTACTTC. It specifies CASSPPGLAVGETQYF.

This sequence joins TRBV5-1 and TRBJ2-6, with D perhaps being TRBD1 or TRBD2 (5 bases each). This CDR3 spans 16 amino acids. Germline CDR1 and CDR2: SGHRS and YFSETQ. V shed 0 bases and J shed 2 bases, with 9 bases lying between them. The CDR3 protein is CASSLGMGPGANVLTF. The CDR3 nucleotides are TGCGCCAGCAGCTTGGGTATGGGACCTGGGGCCAACGTCCTGACTTTC.

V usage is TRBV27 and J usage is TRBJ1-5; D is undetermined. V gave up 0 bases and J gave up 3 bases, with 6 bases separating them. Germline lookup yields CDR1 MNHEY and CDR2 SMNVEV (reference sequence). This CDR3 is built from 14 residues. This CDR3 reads CASSLSYANQPQHF. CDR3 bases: TGTGCCAGCAGTTTATCCTACGCCAATCAGCCCCAGCATTTT.

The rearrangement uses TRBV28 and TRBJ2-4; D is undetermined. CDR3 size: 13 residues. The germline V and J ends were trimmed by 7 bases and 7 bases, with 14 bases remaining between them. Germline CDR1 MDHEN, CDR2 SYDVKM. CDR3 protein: CASTRPPGNIQYF. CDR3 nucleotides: TGTGCCAGCACCAGGCCCCCTGGGAACATTCAGTACTTC.